This T cell receptor (beta chain) is drawn from a study of graft-versus-host responses after intestinal transplantation. Study details: Transplantation in recipients was multivisceral, liver-intestinal, or isolated intestinal. The recipients all started with anti-thymocyte globulin induction and then took tacrolimus and steroids for about three years.

As concerns this clone: Its antigen remains unknown.

Assay: immunoSEQ multiplex PCR; the TCRdb copy retains only in-frame clones and omits some. This repertoire shows about 110,000 clones, over 80% found once; its top ten account for around 0.7%. From germline, CDR1 is SGDLS and CDR2 YYNGEE. V dropped 5 bases and J dropped 2 bases, with 10 bases sitting between them. The CDR3 has 13 residues. Overall study findings and caveats: GvH clones appeared in recipient marrow, some first in ileum or blood. Association was observed between peak circulating GvH clone levels and early post-transplant HvG declines.

This chain connects TRBV9 to TRBJ1-1; a possible D gene is TRBD1 (5 bases). The receptor was isolated from a human donor who was the organ donor for an intestinal transplant. Specimen: unstimulated CD4+ T cells sorted from spleen or lymph node cells, collected before transplant. CDR3 DNA: TGTGCCAGCAGTATGGGGCCTAACACTGAAGCTTTCTTT. Residues: CASSMGPNTEAFF.